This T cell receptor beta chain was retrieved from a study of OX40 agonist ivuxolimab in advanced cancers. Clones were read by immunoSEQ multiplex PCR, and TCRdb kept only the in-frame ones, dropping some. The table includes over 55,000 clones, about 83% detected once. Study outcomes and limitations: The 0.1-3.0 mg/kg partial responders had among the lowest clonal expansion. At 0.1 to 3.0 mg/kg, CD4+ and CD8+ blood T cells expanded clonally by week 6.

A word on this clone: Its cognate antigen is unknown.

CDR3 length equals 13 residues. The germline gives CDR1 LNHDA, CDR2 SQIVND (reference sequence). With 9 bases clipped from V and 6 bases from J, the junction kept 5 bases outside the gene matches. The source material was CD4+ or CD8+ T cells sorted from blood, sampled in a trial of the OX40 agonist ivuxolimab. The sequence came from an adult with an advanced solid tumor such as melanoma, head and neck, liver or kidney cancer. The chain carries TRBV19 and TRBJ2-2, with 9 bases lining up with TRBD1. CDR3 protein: CASGTGTAGELFF. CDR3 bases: TGTGCCAGCGGGACAGGGACTGCCGGGGAGCTGTTTTTT.